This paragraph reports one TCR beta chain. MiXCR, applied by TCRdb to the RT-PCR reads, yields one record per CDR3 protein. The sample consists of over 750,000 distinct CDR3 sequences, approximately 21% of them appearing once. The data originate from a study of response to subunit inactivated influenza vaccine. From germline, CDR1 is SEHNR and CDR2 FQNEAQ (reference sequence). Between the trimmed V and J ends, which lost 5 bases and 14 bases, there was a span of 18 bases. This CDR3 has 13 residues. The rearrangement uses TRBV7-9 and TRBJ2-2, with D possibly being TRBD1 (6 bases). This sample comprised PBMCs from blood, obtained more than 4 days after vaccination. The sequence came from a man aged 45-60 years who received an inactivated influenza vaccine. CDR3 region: CASSPTGQRFLFF. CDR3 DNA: TGTGCCAGCAGCCCAACAGGGCAACGCTTCCTGTTTTTT.